Shown below are 32 T cell receptor beta chains from a single sample sequenced in a study of cytomegalovirus exposure and HLA in healthy donors. Researchers ran the PCR with 60 Vbeta and 13 Jbeta primers. TCRdb's copy holds only in-frame clones and misses some; the assay was immunoSEQ multiplex PCR. The table records 90,000 to 110,000 clones, 65% to 90% of them present only once. Sequenced material: PBMCs. The receptors come from a man younger than 40 in good health and CMV-seropositive.

The chain couples TRBV6-5 to TRBJ2-5; a weak D match, TRBD1 (6 bases). CDR3 length equals 14 residues. Germline lookup yields CDR1 MNHEY and CDR2 SVGAGI. V shed 11 bases and J shed 4 bases, with 20 bases lying between them. This CDR3 reads CAGMGAGTGETQYF. Written as DNA, the CDR3 is TGTGCCGGCATGGGGGCAGGCACCGGAGAGACCCAGTACTTC.

DNA of the CDR3: TGTGCCAGCTCACGATCACAGGGGGTATCGGCCTGGGGTGGCTACACCTTC. This gives the protein CASSRSQGVSAWGGYTF. This rearrangement joins TRBV18 to TRBJ1-2, with 8 positions matching TRBD1. The CDR3 consists of 17 residues. In germline, CDR1 is KGHSH, CDR2 LQKENI. V trimming: 4 bases; J trimming: 7 bases; junction bases outside the gene matches: 17.

The J gene is TRBJ2-2, the V gene TRBV30; no clear D gene. Trimming pared 3 bases from V and 1 base from J, leaving 9 bases between. CDR1 and CDR2 from the germline V gene are GTSNPN and SVGIG (reference sequence). The CDR3 extends over 14 amino acids. CDR3 sequence: CAWRTDLNTGELFF. The CDR3 DNA follows: TGTGCCTGGAGGACTGACTTGAACACCGGGGAGCTGTTTTTT.

V gene TRBV30 combines with J gene TRBJ1-2; 8 bases are shared with TRBD1. The CDR3 has 14 amino acids. Per the germline V gene, CDR1 is GTSNPN and CDR2 is SVGIG (reference sequence). The J segment lost 7 bases and the V segment lost 1 base, leaving 8 bases of the junction unmatched. The CDR3 DNA is TGTGCCTGGAGTGAACAACAGGGGGGGAGTGGCTACACCTTC. This gives the protein CAWSEQQGGSGYTF.

The gene calls are TRBV28 and TRBJ2-5, with 11 bases identical to TRBD2. After removal of 2 bases from V and 5 bases from J, the junction contained 7 bases not matched to a gene. The V gene's germline CDR1 is MDHEN and CDR2 SYDVKM. The CDR3 extends over 16 amino acids. CDR3 amino acids: CASSLPTSGGRETQYF. CDR3 nucleotides: TGTGCCAGCAGTTTACCTACTAGCGGGGGAAGGGAGACCCAGTACTTC.

The rearrangement uses TRBV2 and TRBJ1-6; D gene ambiguous. Germline V gene sequence: CDR1 SNHLY, CDR2 FYNNEI. The CDR3 has 14 residues. Trimming removed 5 bases at V and 5 bases at J, with 10 bases between. CDR3 nucleotides: TGTGCCAGCAGTCTACGGGTGGATAATTCACCCCTCCACTTT. It encodes CASSLRVDNSPLHF. Variable domain in full (rest from reference TRBV2 and TRBJ1-6): EPEVTQTPSHQVTQMGQEVILRCVPISNHLYFYWYRQILGQKVEFLVSFYNNEISEKSEIFDDQFSVERPDGSNFTLKIRSTKLEDSAMYFCASSLRVDNSPLHFGNGTRLTVT.

In this sample, this clone turned up once. V usage is TRBV10-1 and J usage is TRBJ2-2; TRBD1 is a possible D gene (5 bases). Trimming removed 6 bases at V and 1 base at J, with 6 bases between. Germline assignment: CDR1 WNHNN and CDR2 SYGVQD (reference sequence). The CDR3 has 13 amino acids. CDR3 in amino acids: CASSQGNTGELFF. The CDR3 DNA is TGCGCCAGCAGCCAGGGGAACACCGGGGAGCTGTTTTTT.

The rearrangement links TRBV7-2 to TRBJ2-7, with D perhaps matching TRBD1 (6 bases). CDR1 is SGHTA, CDR2 FQGNSA, per germline. Trimming left V 3 bases short and J 3 bases short, with 15 bases between. CDR3 length equals 15 residues. CDR3 in DNA: TGTGCCAGCAGCTTCCCTCGAGGGGGATACTACGAGCAGTACTTC. As protein: CASSFPRGGYYEQYF.

V is TRBV5-1 and J is TRBJ2-5, with 9 bases matching TRBD2. Unmatched junction bases numbered 3, after V lost 0 bases and J lost 0 bases. CDR1 and CDR2 from the germline V gene are SGHRS and YFSETQ. The CDR3 is 16 residues long. The chain's CDR3 is CASSLVAGGNQETQYF. The DNA of the CDR3 is TGCGCCAGCAGCTTGGTGGCGGGGGGGAACCAAGAGACCCAGTACTTC.

The chain uses TRBV5-4 and TRBJ1-2, with 7 nucleotides matching TRBD1. CDR1 and CDR2 (germline): SGHNT, YYREEE (reference sequence). This CDR3 contains 14 residues. V lost 4 bases to trimming and J lost 2 bases; unmatched junction nucleotides: 5. The CDR3 spells CASSPRQGNYGYTF. The CDR3 DNA follows: TGTGCCAGCAGCCCTCGACAGGGCAACTATGGCTACACCTTC.

Here the CDR3 reads CASSYRQGYEQYF. As DNA, the CDR3 is TGCGCCAGCAGCTACAGACAGGGCTACGAGCAGTACTTC. This chain links TRBV5-1 with TRBJ2-7; 7 bases agree with TRBD1. The junction had 3 bases not matched to a gene; V was cut back by 3 bases and J by 3 bases. Germline V lookup: CDR1 SGHRS, CDR2 YFSETQ. The length of the CDR3 is 13 residues.

The chain has TRBV2 and TRBJ1-1; D not certain. V shed 3 bases and J shed 1 base, with 9 bases lying between them. Germline CDR1 reads SNHLY; CDR2 reads FYNNEI. There are 14 residues in the CDR3. The CDR3, as DNA: TGTGCCAGCAGTGAGCTTTTCGGGAACACTGAAGCTTTCTTT. This translates into CASSELFGNTEAFF.

The chain links TRBV6-1 to TRBJ2-7; weak D call: TRBD1 (6 bases). Germline CDR1 is MNHNS and CDR2 is SASEGT. The V and J ends lost 1 base and 3 bases respectively, with 10 bases between them. The CDR3 totals 14 residues. In DNA form, the CDR3 reads TGTGCCAGCAGTGAAGTAGGACAGAGCTACGAGCAGTACTTC. Encoded protein: CASSEVGQSYEQYF.

V and J are TRBV5-6 and TRBJ2-7; 10 bases are a match to TRBD1. With V trimmed by 4 bases and J by 3 bases, 13 bases remained unmatched. The CDR3 has 17 residues. Per germline, CDR1 SGHDT and CDR2 YYEEEE. The CDR3 spells CASSHRDRGDTIYEQYF. DNA for the CDR3: TGTGCCAGCAGCCATCGGGACAGGGGAGACACTATCTACGAGCAGTACTTC. The full variable domain, completed using reference TRBV5-6 and TRBJ2-7, is DAGVTQSPTHLIKTRGQQVTLRCSPKSGHDTVSWYQQALGQGPQFIFQYYEEEERQRGNFPDRFSGHQFPNYSSELNVNALLLGDSALYLCASSHRDRGDTIYEQYFGPGTRLTVT.

This chain links TRBV28 with TRBJ2-5; D gene unclear. The CDR3 is made up of 13 amino acids. Trimming shortened V by 4 bases and J by 5 bases, and 11 bases separated the two germline ends. Germline CDR1 is MDHEN and CDR2 is SYDVKM. The CDR3: CASSSPDRETQYF. In DNA form, the CDR3 reads TGTGCCAGCAGTTCACCCGATCGGGAGACCCAGTACTTC.

V usage is TRBV6-5 and J usage is TRBJ2-7, with D unresolved. The length of the CDR3 is 14 residues. Germline CDR1 and CDR2: MNHEY and SVGAGI. Trimming took off 0 bases at V and 0 bases at J, with 6 bases between the two ends. The CDR3 loop reads CASSYSMSSYEQYF. DNA for the CDR3: TGTGCCAGCAGTTACTCGATGAGCTCCTACGAGCAGTACTTC.

In its sample, this clone was seen a few times. The chain joins TRBV10-3 to TRBJ1-5; perhaps TRBD1 as D (5 bases). The V end was cut by 10 bases, the J end by 12 bases, with 13 bases between. The germline V gene has CDR1 ENHRY and CDR2 SYGVKD. The CDR3 runs to 10 residues. The CDR3 sequence is CASSREFQHF. The CDR3, as DNA: TGTGCCAGCAGCAGGGAATTCCAGCATTTT.

V and J are TRBV5-1 and TRBJ1-1; 8 bases map to TRBD1. Germline V lookup: CDR1 SGHRS, CDR2 YFSETQ. CDR3 size: 14 residues. The trim removed 5 bases at V and 1 base at J, leaving 4 bases unmatched. The CDR3 DNA sequence: TGCGCCAGCAGATCGGGACAGGAGAACACTGAAGCTTTCTTT. It is translated as CASRSGQENTEAFF.

The chain links TRBV30 to TRBJ2-1; perhaps TRBD2 as D (6 bases). This CDR3 spans 15 amino acids. V shed 0 bases and J shed 5 bases, with 14 bases lying between them. CDR1 and CDR2 (germline): GTSNPN, SVGIG (reference sequence). The CDR3: CAWSVGMGEDNEQFF. The CDR3, as DNA: TGTGCCTGGAGTGTAGGTATGGGGGAGGACAATGAGCAGTTCTTC.

The gene calls are TRBV14 and TRBJ1-6, with TRBD1 as a possible D gene (5 bases). CDR3 length equals 13 residues. CDR1 and CDR2 from the germline V gene are SGHDN and FVKESK. Trimming took 1 base from V and 10 from J, leaving 8 bases between them. CDR3 sequence reads: CASSQAGNSPLHF. CDR3 DNA: TGTGCCAGCAGCCAAGCAGGGAACTCACCCCTCCACTTT.

In the case of this clone: Other DNA sequences in this sample translate to the same CDR3. The V call is TRBV6-1, the J call TRBJ1-1; D not certain. Germline V lookup: CDR1 MNHNS, CDR2 SASEGT. Trimming cost V 3 bases and J 5 bases, with 10 bases left between them. This CDR3 spans 13 amino acids. This CDR3 is CASSEDLRTEAFF. CDR3 nucleotide sequence: TGTGCCAGCAGTGAGGATTTGCGGACTGAAGCTTTCTTT.

The chain recombines TRBV5-4 with TRBJ1-6; the D gene is possibly TRBD1 (6 bases). The V end was cut by 0 bases, the J end by 12 bases, with 16 bases between. The CDR3 totals 15 residues. CDR1 and CDR2 from the germline V gene are SGHNT and YYREEE (reference sequence). The CDR3 is CASSLETGRSRPLHF. The CDR3 nucleotides read TGTGCCAGCAGCTTGGAGACAGGACGCTCGCGACCCCTCCACTTT.

CDR3 in amino acids: CASSSRTVDTDTQYF. CDR3 in DNA: TGTGCCAGCTCATCCAGGACAGTCGACACAGATACGCAGTATTTT. The gene calls are TRBV18 and TRBJ2-3; TRBD1 might be the D (6 bases). Germline V lookup: CDR1 KGHSH, CDR2 LQKENI. V shed 5 bases and J shed 2 bases, with 14 bases lying between them. The CDR3 contains 15 residues.

This clone was counted a single time. The chain carries TRBV14 and TRBJ2-5; weak D call: TRBD1 (5 bases). The length of the CDR3 is 13 residues. Germline loops: CDR1 SGHDN, CDR2 FVKESK. Trimming took off 4 bases at V and 4 bases at J, with 10 bases between the two ends. The CDR3 loop is CASSRQGRETQYF. Written as DNA, the CDR3 is TGTGCCAGCAGCCGGCAGGGCCGAGAGACCCAGTACTTC.

The V call is TRBV10-3, the J call TRBJ2-6; no definite D call. Germline CDR1 ENHRY, CDR2 SYGVKD. Trimming shortened V by 2 bases and J by 0 bases, and 14 bases separated the two germline ends. The CDR3 spans 18 residues. Here the CDR3 reads CAISERLVGSSGANVLTF. The CDR3 coding sequence is TGTGCCATCAGTGAGAGACTTGTAGGAAGCTCTGGGGCCAACGTCCTGACTTTC.

This rearrangement joins TRBV6-1 to TRBJ1-4; TRBD1 is a possible D gene (6 bases). The CDR3 contains 15 residues. CDR1 and CDR2 (germline): MNHNS, SASEGT. Trimming shortened V by 2 bases and J by 8 bases, and 15 bases separated the two germline ends. The DNA for the CDR3 is TGTGCCAGCAGTGAAAAGGCAGGGGAAGGGGAAAAACTGTTTTTT. It specifies CASSEKAGEGEKLFF.

The chain has TRBV5-6 and TRBJ2-7; D ambiguous. CDR3 length: 12 amino acids. V was cut by 1 base and J by 2 bases, with 4 bases left in between. The germline gives CDR1 SGHDT, CDR2 YYEEEE. The CDR3 here is CASSLSPYEQYF. Written as DNA, the CDR3 is TGTGCCAGCAGCTTGAGCCCCTACGAGCAGTACTTC.

V gene TRBV7-9 combines with J gene TRBJ2-7; 8 positions agree with TRBD1. Germline V gene data show CDR1 as SEHNR and CDR2 as FQNEAQ (reference sequence). The CDR3 is 14 residues long. Germline trimming cut 4 bases from V and 3 bases from J; bases unmatched to any gene: 5. The DNA of the CDR3 is TGTGCCAGCAGCTCTGGGACAGGTATCTACGAGCAGTACTTC. This gives the protein CASSSGTGIYEQYF.

This rearrangement joins TRBV11-2 to TRBJ2-3; weak D call: TRBD1 (7 bases). This CDR3 is built from 18 residues. Germline V gene lookup returns CDR1 SGHAT and CDR2 FQNNGV. The V gene lost 1 base and the J gene lost 2 bases, with 19 bases spanning the gap. DNA of the CDR3: TGTGCCAGCAGCTTAGGGGTATTGTCCAGGGGGGACACAGATACGCAGTATTTT. Protein product: CASSLGVLSRGDTDTQYF.

The chain uses TRBV10-3 and TRBJ1-1, with D possibly matching TRBD1 (6 bases). Per the germline V gene, CDR1 is ENHRY and CDR2 is SYGVKD. Trimming removed 0 bases at V and 10 bases at J, with 9 bases between. The CDR3 has 12 amino acids. The CDR3 DNA is TGTGCCATCAGTGAGTCTCGACAGGTAGCTTTCTTT. Protein product: CAISESRQVAFF.

The chain employs TRBV2 and TRBJ2-1; TRBD2 matches 9 bases. V lost 6 bases and J lost 15; bases outside the gene matches: 9. The CDR3 runs 12 residues. CDR1 SNHLY and CDR2 FYNNEI come from the germline V gene. The CDR3 sequence is CASSPTGTSLFF. Here the CDR3 DNA reads TGTGCCAGCAGCCCAACCGGGACTAGCCTGTTCTTC.

The gene calls are TRBV5-1 and TRBJ2-1, with D uncertain. The CDR3 length is 14 residues. Trimming left V 6 bases short and J 1 base short, with 11 bases between. CDR1 and CDR2 (germline): SGHRS, YFSETQ. Here the CDR3 reads CASTQLPSYNEQFF. Here the CDR3 DNA reads TGCGCCAGCACCCAACTACCTTCCTACAATGAGCAGTTCTTC.